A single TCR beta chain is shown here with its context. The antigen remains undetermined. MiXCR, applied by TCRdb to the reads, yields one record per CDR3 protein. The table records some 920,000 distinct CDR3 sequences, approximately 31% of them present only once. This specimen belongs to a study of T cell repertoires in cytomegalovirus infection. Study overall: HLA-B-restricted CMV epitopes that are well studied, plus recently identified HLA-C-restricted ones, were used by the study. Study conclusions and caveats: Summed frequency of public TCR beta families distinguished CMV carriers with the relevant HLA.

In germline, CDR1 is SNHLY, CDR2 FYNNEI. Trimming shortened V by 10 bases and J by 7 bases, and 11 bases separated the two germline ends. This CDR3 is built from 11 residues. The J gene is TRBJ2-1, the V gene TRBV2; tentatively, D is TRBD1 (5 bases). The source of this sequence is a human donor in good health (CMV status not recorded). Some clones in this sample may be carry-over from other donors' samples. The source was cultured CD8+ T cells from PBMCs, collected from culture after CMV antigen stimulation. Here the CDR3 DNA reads TGTGCCACCGTCCGGACAAATGAGCAGTTCTTC. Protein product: CATVRTNEQFF.